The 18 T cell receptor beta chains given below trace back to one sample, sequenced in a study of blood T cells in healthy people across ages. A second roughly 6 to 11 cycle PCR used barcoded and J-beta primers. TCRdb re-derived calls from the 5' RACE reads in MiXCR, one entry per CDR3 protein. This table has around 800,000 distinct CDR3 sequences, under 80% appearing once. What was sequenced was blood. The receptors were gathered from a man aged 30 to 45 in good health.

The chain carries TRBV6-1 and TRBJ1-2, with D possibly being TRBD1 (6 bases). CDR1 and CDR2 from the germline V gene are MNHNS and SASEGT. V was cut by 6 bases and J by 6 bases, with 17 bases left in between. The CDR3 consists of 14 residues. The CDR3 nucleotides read TGTGCCAGCAGCAGCGATGCCGGGACAAATGGCTACACCTTC. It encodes CASSSDAGTNGYTF.

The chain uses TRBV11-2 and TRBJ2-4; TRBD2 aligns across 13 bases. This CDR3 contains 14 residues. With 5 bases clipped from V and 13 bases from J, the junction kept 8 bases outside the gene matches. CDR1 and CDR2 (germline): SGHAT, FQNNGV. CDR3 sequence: CASSMRTSGGQQYF. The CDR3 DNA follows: TGTGCCAGCAGCATGCGGACTAGCGGGGGACAGCAGTACTTC. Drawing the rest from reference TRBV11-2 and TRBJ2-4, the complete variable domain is EAGVAQSPRYKIIEKRQSVAFWCNPISGHATLYWYQQILGQGPKLLIQFQNNGVVDDSQLPKDRFSAERLKGVDSTLKIQPAKLEDSAVYLCASSMRTSGGQQYFGAGTRLSVL.

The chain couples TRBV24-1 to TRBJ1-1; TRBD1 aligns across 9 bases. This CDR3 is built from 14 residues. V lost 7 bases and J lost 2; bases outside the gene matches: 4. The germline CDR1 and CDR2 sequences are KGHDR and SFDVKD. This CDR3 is CATRPDRGNTEAFF. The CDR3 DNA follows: TGTGCCACCAGACCGGACAGGGGAAACACTGAAGCTTTCTTT.

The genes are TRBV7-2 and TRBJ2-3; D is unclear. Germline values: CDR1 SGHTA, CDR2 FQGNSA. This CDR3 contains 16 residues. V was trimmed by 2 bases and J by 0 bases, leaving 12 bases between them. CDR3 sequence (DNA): TGTGCCAGCAGCTTACAGAGCACAGCTAGCACAGATACGCAGTATTTT. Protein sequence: CASSLQSTASTDTQYF.

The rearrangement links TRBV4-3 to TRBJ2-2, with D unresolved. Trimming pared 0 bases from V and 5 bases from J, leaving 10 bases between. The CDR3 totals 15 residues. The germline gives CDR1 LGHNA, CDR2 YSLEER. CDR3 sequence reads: CASSQDGPATGELFF. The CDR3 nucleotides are TGCGCCAGCAGCCAAGACGGCCCTGCTACCGGGGAGCTGTTTTTT.

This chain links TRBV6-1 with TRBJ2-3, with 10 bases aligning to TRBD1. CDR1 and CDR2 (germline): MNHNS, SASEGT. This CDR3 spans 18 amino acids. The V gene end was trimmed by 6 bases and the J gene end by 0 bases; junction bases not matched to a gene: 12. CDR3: CASSGPRQGATSTDTQYF. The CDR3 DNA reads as TGTGCCAGCAGCGGACCCAGACAGGGGGCGACTAGCACAGATACGCAGTATTTT.

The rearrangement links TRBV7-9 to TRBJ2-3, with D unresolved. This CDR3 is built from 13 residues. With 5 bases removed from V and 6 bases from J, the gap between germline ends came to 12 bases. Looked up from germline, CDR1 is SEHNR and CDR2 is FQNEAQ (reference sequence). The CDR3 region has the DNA TGTGCCAGCAGCGCCTCCTCAGCGGATACGCAGTATTTT. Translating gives CASSASSADTQYF. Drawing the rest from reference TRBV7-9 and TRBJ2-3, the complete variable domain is DTGVSQNPRHKITKRGQNVTFRCDPISEHNRLYWYRQTLGQGPEFLTYFQNEAQLEKSRLLSDRFSAERPKGSFSTLEIQRTEQGDSAMYLCASSASSADTQYFGPGTRLTVL.

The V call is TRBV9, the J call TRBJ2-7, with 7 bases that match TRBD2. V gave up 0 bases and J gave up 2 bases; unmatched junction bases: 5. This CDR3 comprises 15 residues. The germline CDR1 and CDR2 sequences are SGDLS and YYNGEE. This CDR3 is CASSVEGGTAYEQYF. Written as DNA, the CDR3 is TGTGCCAGCAGCGTAGAGGGAGGGACGGCCTACGAGCAGTACTTC.

In DNA form, the CDR3 reads TGCGCCAGCAGCCAAGTCGGGGGGTTGGATACGCAGTATTTT. Its protein product is CASSQVGGLDTQYF. The chain combines TRBV4-3 with TRBJ2-3, with 7 positions matching TRBD2. V shed 1 base, J shed 6 bases, and the junction held 4 bases outside the gene matches. The CDR3 length is 14 residues. Germline loops: CDR1 LGHNA, CDR2 YSLEER.

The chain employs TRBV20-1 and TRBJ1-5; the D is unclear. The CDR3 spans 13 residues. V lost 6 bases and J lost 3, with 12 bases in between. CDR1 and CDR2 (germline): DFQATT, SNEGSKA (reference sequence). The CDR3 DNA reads TGCAGTGCCGAGATCGGGATCAATCAGCCCCAGCATTTT. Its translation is CSAEIGINQPQHF.

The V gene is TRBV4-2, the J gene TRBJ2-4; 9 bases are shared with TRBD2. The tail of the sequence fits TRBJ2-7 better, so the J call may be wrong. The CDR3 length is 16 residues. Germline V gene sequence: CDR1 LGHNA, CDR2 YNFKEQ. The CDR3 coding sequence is TGTGCCAGCAGCCACCGGGCCGCGGGGGGGGTATACGAGCAGTACTTC. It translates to CASSHRAAGGVYEQYF.

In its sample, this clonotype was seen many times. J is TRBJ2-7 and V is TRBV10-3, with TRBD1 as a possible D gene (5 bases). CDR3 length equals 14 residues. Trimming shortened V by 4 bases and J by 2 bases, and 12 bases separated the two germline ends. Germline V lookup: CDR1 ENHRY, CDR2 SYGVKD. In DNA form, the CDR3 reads TGTGCCATCAGTGTCGGCAGGGCAGCCTACGAGCAGTACTTC. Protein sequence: CAISVGRAAYEQYF.

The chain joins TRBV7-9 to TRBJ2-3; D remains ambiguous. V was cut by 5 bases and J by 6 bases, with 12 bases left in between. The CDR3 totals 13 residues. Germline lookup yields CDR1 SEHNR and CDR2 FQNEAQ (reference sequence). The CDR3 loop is CASSPPMADTQYF. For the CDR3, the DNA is TGTGCCAGCAGCCCCCCTATGGCTGATACGCAGTATTTT.

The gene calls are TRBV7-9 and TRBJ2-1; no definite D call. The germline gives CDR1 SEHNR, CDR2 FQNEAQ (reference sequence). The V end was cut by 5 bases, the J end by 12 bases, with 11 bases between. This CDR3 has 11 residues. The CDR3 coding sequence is TGTGCCAGCAGCCCCGGGTGTTGGCAGTTCTTC. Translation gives CASSPGCWQFF.

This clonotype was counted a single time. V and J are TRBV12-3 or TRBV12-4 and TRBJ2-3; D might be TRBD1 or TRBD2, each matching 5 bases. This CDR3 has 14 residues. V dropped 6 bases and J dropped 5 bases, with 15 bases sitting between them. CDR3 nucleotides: TGTGCCAGCAGGCTCCGGGGCCTCGGAGATACGCAGTATTTT. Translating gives CASRLRGLGDTQYF.

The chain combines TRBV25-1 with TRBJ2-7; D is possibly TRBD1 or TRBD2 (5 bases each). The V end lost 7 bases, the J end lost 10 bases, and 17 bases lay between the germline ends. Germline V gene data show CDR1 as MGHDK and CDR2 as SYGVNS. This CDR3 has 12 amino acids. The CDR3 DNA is TGTGCCAGCACCCGAAACGGGGCAACCCAGTACTTC. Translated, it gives CASTRNGATQYF.

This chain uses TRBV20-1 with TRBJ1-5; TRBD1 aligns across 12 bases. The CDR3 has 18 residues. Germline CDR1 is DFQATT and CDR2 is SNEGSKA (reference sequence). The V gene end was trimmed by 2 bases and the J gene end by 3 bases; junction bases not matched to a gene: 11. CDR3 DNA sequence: TGCAGTGCTAGATACAATCGGGGACAGGGGGCGGACAATCAGCCCCAGCATTTT. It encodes CSARYNRGQGADNQPQHF.

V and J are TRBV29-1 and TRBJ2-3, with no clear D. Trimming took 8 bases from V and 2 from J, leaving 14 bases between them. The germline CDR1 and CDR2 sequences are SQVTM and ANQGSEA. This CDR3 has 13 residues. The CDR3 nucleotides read TGCAGCAAATGTGGCCTCGACACAGATACGCAGTATTTT. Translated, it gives CSKCGLDTDTQYF.